These 11 T cell receptor beta chains were all obtained from the same sample, sequenced in a study of blood T cell repertoires in COVID-19. Sequenced by immunoSEQ multiplex PCR; TCRdb stores in-frame clones only, minus some. Among 150,000 to 200,000 clones, around 89% were seen once, and the ten largest hold under 2%. Sequencing used peripheral blood. The receptor set was obtained from a man between 18 and 35 years old who had recovered from COVID-19.

This clone was detected only a few times. The gene calls are TRBV2 and TRBJ1-3; a possible D gene is TRBD1 (6 bases). Germline-derived CDR1 and CDR2 are SNHLY and FYNNEI. The CDR3 runs to 14 residues. The V and J ends lost 9 bases and 0 bases respectively, with 12 bases between them. DNA for the CDR3: TGTGCCAGAGGACAGTCTATCTCTGGAAACACCATATATTTT. It specifies CARGQSISGNTIYF. The whole variable domain, remainder taken from reference TRBV2 and TRBJ1-3, is EPEVTQTPSHQVTQMGQEVILRCVPISNHLYFYWYRQILGQKVEFLVSFYNNEISEKSEIFDDQFSVERPDGSNFTLKIRSTKLEDSAMYFCARGQSISGNTIYFGEGSWLTVV.

The V and J genes are TRBV6-5 and TRBJ1-2; D remains ambiguous. The V gene lost 7 bases and the J gene lost 2 bases, with 11 bases spanning the gap. This CDR3 is built from 13 residues. CDR1 is MNHEY and CDR2 is SVGAGI in the germline V gene. Here the CDR3 reads CASTARVNYGYTF. CDR3 nucleotides: TGTGCCAGCACCGCGAGGGTCAACTATGGCTACACCTTC.

CDR3 DNA sequence: TGTGCCAGCAGCCAAGTGCGGACGGGAATCAACGAGCAGTACTTC. Its translation: CASSQVRTGINEQYF. V is TRBV14 and J is TRBJ2-7, with D perhaps TRBD2 (5 bases). The germline V gene encodes CDR1 SGHDN and CDR2 FVKESK. The CDR3 is 15 residues long. V lost 1 base and J lost 5, with 15 bases in between. The complete variable domain, with remaining parts taken from reference TRBV14 and TRBJ2-7, reads EAGVTQFPSHSVIEKGQTVTLRCDPISGHDNLYWYRRVMGKEIKFLLHFVKESKQDESGMPNNRFLAERTGGTYSTLKVQPAELEDSGVYFCASSQVRTGINEQYFGPGTRLTVT.

The rearrangement uses TRBV6-5 and TRBJ2-1; 8 bases line up with TRBD2. Germline values: CDR1 MNHEY, CDR2 SVGAGI. The CDR3 loop spans 15 amino acids. V was pared by 11 bases and J by 7 bases, with 16 bases of the junction left unmatched. Here the CDR3 DNA reads TGTGCCTCCCAAAGTACGGGAGGGCCAGGTAATGAGCAGTTCTTC. Protein sequence: CASQSTGGPGNEQFF.

The V gene is TRBV28, the J gene TRBJ2-6; tentatively, D is TRBD2 (6 bases). The CDR3 sequence is 16 residues long. Germline CDR1 is MDHEN and CDR2 is SYDVKM. The ends were cut back, 5 bases at V and 2 bases at J, with 13 bases in the middle. The chain's CDR3 is CASSPRERTGANVLTF. The DNA for the CDR3 is TGTGCCAGCAGTCCCCGGGAGAGGACTGGGGCCAACGTCCTGACTTTC.

This chain links TRBV2 with TRBJ1-1; D not certain. The V and J ends lost 7 bases and 4 bases respectively, with 10 bases between them. The CDR3 contains 12 residues. Per germline, CDR1 SNHLY and CDR2 FYNNEI. The CDR3 loop reads CASMRSITEAFF. The CDR3 region has the DNA TGTGCCAGCATGAGATCGATCACTGAAGCTTTCTTT.

This chain uses TRBV5-1 with TRBJ2-2, with D possibly matching TRBD1 (5 bases). V lost 1 base to trimming and J lost 3 bases, with 10 bases between them. Germline loops: CDR1 SGHRS, CDR2 YFSETQ. This CDR3 spans 15 amino acids. CDR3 DNA sequence: TGCGCCAGCAGCTTGTGGACACCCGACACCGGGGAGCTGTTTTTT. Its translation: CASSLWTPDTGELFF. Supplemented by reference TRBV5-1 and TRBJ2-2, the full variable domain reads KAGVTQTPRYLIKTRGQQVTLSCSPISGHRSVSWYQQTPGQGLQFLFEYFSETQRNKGNFPGRFSGRQFSNSRSEMNVSTLELGDSALYLCASSLWTPDTGELFFGEGSRLTVL.

On this clone itself: Other DNA sequences in the sample encode the same CDR3. This rearrangement joins TRBV5-5 to TRBJ2-3, with D maybe TRBD2 (5 bases). This CDR3 has 14 amino acids. In germline, CDR1 is SGHKS, CDR2 YYEKEE (reference sequence). The V end was cut by 0 bases, the J end by 3 bases, with 8 bases between. CDR3 in amino acids: CASSLGTLTDTQYF. The DNA for the CDR3 is TGTGCCAGCAGCTTGGGGACTCTTACAGATACGCAGTATTTT.

This clone was seen a single time. The chain is built from TRBV4-1 and TRBJ2-3, with 8 nucleotides matching TRBD2. The junction had 9 bases not matched to a gene; V was cut back by 1 base and J by 6 bases. The length of the CDR3 is 16 residues. Germline V gene data show CDR1 as MGHRA and CDR2 as YSYEKL. CDR3 sequence (DNA): TGCGCCAGCAGCCAAGTTTCCAGCGGGAGATTTGATACGCAGTATTTT. It is translated as CASSQVSSGRFDTQYF.

V is TRBV29-1 and J is TRBJ2-7; the D is unclear. Looked up from germline, CDR1 is SQVTM and CDR2 is ANQGSEA. The CDR3 totals 11 residues. V gave up 2 bases and J gave up 3 bases, with 5 bases separating them. The CDR3 reads CSVENGYEQYF. The CDR3 region has the DNA TGCAGCGTTGAAAACGGCTACGAGCAGTACTTC.

The genes are TRBV6-5 and TRBJ2-1; TRBD2 is a possible D gene (5 bases). The CDR3 sequence is 13 residues long. Germline CDR1 and CDR2: MNHEY and SVGAGI. Between the trimmed V and J ends, which lost 6 bases and 0 bases, there was a span of 6 bases. DNA for the CDR3: TGTGCCAGCAGGAGGGTCTCCTACAATGAGCAGTTCTTC. Its protein is CASRRVSYNEQFF.